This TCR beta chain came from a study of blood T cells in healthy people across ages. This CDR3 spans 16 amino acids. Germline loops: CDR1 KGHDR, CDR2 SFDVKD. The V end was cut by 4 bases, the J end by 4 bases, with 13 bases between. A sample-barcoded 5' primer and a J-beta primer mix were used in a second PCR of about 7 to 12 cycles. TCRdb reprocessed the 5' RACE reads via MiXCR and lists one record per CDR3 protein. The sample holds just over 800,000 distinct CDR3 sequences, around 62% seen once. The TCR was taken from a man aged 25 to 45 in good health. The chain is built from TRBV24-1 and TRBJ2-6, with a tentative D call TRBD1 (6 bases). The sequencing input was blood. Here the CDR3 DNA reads TGTGCCACCAGTGAGACAGGATCCCCCGGGGCCAACGTCCTGACTTTC. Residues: CATSETGSPGANVLTF.